This TCR beta chain is drawn from a study of T cell responses to AZD1222 COVID-19 vaccine (TCRdb year 2021). Regarding the study in general: TCR sequencing was performed for some 250 trial participants, of whom 200 to 220 were given two doses of AZD1222 and around 26 were given two doses of MenACWY control vaccine. Enrollment into the trials was organized by age into subgroups of 18-55, 56-69 and 70-plus years, and those subgroups contained roughly 150, 30 and 60 TCR-sequenced participants, respectively. The full study reports these points: Conclusions about previously exposed vaccinees are limited, since just six or seven AZD1222 recipients were seropositive for SARS-CoV-2 at baseline. In the small 56-69-year group, the increase in depth fell short of significance, most likely because of low power. Nearly half of unique spike-specific TCRs reportedly recognized epitopes outside regions mutated in the B.1.351 and B.1.1.7 variants. After two AZD1222 doses, spike-specific TCR breadth and depth were significantly higher than at day 0 and than in MenACWY recipients. The whole spike protein was spanned by vaccine-associated CD4 TCRs, and dominant responses were seen in regions 160-218 and 743-854. Participants were mostly white British, with more females than males. The authors suggested clonal diversity may have been underestimated. Because no day 14 peak-response samples were available, the repertoires could be characterized only after the peak T cell response.

The germline V gene sets CDR1 to KGHSH and CDR2 to LQKENI. From the cysteine up to the phenylalanine, the CDR3 has a length of 13 residues. Only the CDR3 region is kept as DNA, spanning 39 bases read in frame from base 1. At the junction V is shortened by 3 bases and J by 3 bases, with 8 bases in between. The CDR3 regions of human TCRbeta chains were analyzed by immunosequencing. The paper's processing steps were these. TCRs in the repertoires were matched against a reference library of SARS-CoV-2-specific TCRs that had been generated with the MIRA antigen-specificity platform. Breadth meant the fraction of unique TCRs that were SARS-CoV-2-associated, whereas depth meant the fraction of total T cells that were SARS-CoV-2-associated. Using the MIRA data, each spike-specific TCR was mapped to the spike region that the TCR reacts to and placed in a CD4 or CD8 class. Log10-transformed breadth and depth values were compared by one-way ANOVA with Sidak's multiple comparisons tests. TCRdb re-hosts the immuneACCESS table, in-frame sequences only. Its copies lack some clones; in the studies checked, an unresolved V gene accounts for under half of them, and the cause for the rest is not known. From that table come the V and J calls and clone size; the DNA was used to work out D and trimming. Recorded for this sample are some 150,000 clones; 70% to 90% of them occurred a single time. In total, the top ten clones hold around 3% of the sample.

The sample's time point label, in plain terms: about 28 days (+/-7) after the second vaccine dose. Because spike-specific TCR depth and breadth did not differ between the two schedules, AZD1222 recipients who got a second dose at roughly 4 weeks were pooled with those who got a second dose at roughly 12 weeks. Vaccinee samples were obtained from the UK trials COV001 and COV002, which included a single-blind randomized controlled phase 2/3 trial of AZD1222 (ChAdOx1 nCoV-19) in healthy adults. For TCRbeta chain sequencing, PBMC samples were collected from trial participants at day 0 and at day 28 after the second dose. To note about this clone: Its recognized antigen is unknown. No much larger clone is present one base from it, and per-base qualities are unavailable. Other nucleotide sequences in the sample specify the same CDR3.

The source of this sequence is an adult who received the AZD1222 COVID-19 vaccine. The sequencing here drew on peripheral blood, taken 28 days after the second AZD1222 dose. The chain is encoded by TRBV18 joined to TRBJ1-1, with no reliable assignment of the D segment. The base sequence is TGTGCCAGCTCACCGGGAGAGGACACTGAAGCTTTCTTT. Translation gives CASSPGEDTEAFF. Reference TRBV18 and TRBJ1-1 genes cover what lies past the CDR3, so the full variable domain is NAGVMQNPRHLVRRRGQEARLRCSPMKGHSHVYWYRQLPEEGLKFMVYLQKENIIDESGMPKERFSAEFPKEGPSILRIQQVVRGDSAAYFCASSPGEDTEAFFGQGTRLTVV.